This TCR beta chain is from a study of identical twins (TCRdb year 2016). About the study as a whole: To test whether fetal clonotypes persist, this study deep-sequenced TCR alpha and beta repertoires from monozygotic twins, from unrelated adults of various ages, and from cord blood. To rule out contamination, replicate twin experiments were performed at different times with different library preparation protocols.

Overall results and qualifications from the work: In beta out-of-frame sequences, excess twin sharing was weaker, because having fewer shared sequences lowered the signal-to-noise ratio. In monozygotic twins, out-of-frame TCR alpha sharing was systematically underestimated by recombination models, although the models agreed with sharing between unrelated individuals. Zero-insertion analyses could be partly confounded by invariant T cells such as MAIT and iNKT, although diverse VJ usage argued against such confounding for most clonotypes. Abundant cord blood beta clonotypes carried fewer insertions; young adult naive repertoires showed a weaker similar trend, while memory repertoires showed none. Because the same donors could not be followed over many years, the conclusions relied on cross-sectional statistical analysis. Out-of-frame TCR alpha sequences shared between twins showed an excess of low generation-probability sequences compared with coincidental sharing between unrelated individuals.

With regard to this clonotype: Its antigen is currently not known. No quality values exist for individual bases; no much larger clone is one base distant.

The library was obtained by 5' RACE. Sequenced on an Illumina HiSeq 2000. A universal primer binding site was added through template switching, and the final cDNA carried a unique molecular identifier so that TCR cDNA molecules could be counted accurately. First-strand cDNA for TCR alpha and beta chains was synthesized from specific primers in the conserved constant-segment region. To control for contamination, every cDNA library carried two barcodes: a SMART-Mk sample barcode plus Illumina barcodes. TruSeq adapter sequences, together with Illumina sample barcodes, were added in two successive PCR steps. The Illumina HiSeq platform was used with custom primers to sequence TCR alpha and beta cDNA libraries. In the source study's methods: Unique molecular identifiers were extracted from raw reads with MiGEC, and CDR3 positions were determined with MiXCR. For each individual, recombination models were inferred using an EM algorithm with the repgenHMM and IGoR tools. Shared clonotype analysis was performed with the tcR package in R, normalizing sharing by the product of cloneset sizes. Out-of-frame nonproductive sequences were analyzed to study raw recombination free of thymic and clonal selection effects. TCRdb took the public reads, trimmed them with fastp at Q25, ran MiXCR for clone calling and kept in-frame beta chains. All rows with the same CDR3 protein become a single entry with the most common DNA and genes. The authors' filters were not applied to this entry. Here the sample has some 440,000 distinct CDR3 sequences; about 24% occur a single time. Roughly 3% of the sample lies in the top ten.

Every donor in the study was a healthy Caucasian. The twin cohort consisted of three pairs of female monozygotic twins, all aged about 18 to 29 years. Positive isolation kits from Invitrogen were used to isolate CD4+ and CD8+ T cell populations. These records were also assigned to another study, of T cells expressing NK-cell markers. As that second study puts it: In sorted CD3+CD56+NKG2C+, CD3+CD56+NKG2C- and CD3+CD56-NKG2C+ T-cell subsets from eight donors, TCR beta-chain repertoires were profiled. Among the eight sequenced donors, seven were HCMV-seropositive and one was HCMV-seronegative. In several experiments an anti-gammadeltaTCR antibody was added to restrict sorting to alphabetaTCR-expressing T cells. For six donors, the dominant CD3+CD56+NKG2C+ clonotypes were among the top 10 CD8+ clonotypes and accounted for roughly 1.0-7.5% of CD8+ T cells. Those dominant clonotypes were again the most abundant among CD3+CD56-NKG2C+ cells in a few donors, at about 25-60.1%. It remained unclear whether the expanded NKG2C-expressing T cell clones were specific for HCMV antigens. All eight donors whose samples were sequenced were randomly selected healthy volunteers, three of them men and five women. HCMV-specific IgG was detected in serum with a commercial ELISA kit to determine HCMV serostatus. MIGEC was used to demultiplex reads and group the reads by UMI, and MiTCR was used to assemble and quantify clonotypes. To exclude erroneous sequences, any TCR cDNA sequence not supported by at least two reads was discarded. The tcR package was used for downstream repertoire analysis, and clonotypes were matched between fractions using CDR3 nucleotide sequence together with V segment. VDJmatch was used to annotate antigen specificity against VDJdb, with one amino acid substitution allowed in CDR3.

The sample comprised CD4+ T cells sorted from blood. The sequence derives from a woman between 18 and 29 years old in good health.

The bases are TGTGCCAGCCGATCGGGGCGACTAGATGTAAACATTCAGTACTTC. Translated, it gives CASRSGRLDVNIQYF. The V gene is TRBV6-2 or TRBV6-3 and the J gene is TRBJ2-4; the D region possibly corresponds to TRBD2 (6 bases align). Taken from cysteine to phenylalanine, the CDR3 has 15 residues. CDR3 DNA only is kept here, 45 bases in frame from base 1. CDR1 and CDR2 were assigned from the germline V gene as MNHEY and SVGEGT. The V and J ends are trimmed by 8 bases and 6 bases, leaving 20 bases between them.